This TCR beta chain was profiled in a study of blood T cell repertoires in COVID-19. On the study more broadly: The cDNA or gDNA used as material had been derived from T cells, B-cell-depleted T cells, or PBMCs.

The repertoire was sequenced with immunoSEQ multiplex PCR; TCRdb's copy has only in-frame clones and lacks some. This table has some 200,000 clones, roughly 83% appearing once. The CDR3 is 16 residues long. This clonotype was obtained from a woman aged 40 to 49 with acute COVID-19. Sequencing was done on a sample of PBMCs or T cells enriched from blood (not recorded which). The chain combines TRBV1 with TRBJ2-7; no check of the table's D call, TRBD1, against the DNA was made. TRBV1 is recorded as a pseudogene. CDR3 sequence reads: CTSSHKQVFSSYEQYF. CDR3 DNA sequence: TGCACCAGCAGCCATAAACAGGTCTTTAGCTCCTACGAGCAGTACTTC.